The T cell receptor (beta chain) under discussion was sequenced for a study of blood T cell repertoires in COVID-19. Study context: Samples representing acute and convalescent COVID-19 were sourced from the United States, Italy and Spain. PBMCs, B-cell-depleted T cells, or T cells were the source of the cDNA or gDNA that made up the material.

Seattle-derived patients entered the study during active infection and were followed longitudinally. This CDR3 has 19 residues. V lost 0 bases, J lost 2 bases, and 10 bases stayed unmatched. Per germline, CDR1 SGDLS and CDR2 YYNGEE. Authors' data handling: Reference gene primer amplification gave nucleated cell count estimates. The assay was immunoSEQ multiplex PCR, and TCRdb's table has in-frame clones only and misses some. D and trimming come from the DNA, and the V and J calls and clone size come from that table. The table lists around 200,000 clones, 86% of them singletons. What was sequenced was peripheral blood. The V and J genes are TRBV9 and TRBJ2-2, with TRBD1 matching over 10 bases. The TCR was taken from a woman aged 55-75 years with COVID-19, enrolled during active disease. CDR3 in amino acids: CASSVGKGGQGLNTGELFF. CDR3 coding DNA: TGTGCCAGCAGCGTAGGGAAGGGGGGACAGGGGCTTAACACCGGGGAGCTGTTTTTT.